One sample yielded the 24 T cell receptor beta chains listed below, sequenced in a study of patients and donors after allogeneic stem cell transplantation. TCRdb fed the RT-PCR reads into MiXCR, producing one record per CDR3 protein. The sample has 900,000 to 1,000,000 distinct CDR3 sequences; under 20% are singletons. Specimen: blood, either unsorted or a sorted T cell fraction (not recorded which). The receptors stem from a human donor who was either an allogeneic HSCT recipient or a stem cell or donor lymphocyte infusion donor (not recorded which). It is not recorded whose cells these are; they may come from a transplant donor.

In its sample, this clonotype was seen a few times. The chain employs TRBV7-3 and TRBJ2-2, with TRBD2 identical over 8 bases. This CDR3 is built from 18 residues. Trimming removed 0 bases from V and 5 bases from J; junction bases left unmatched: 11. Germline CDR1 and CDR2: SGHTA and FQGTGA. Here the CDR3 reads CASSLTLSSGGNTGELFF. As DNA, the CDR3 is TGTGCCAGCAGCTTAACGTTGAGTTCGGGAGGGAATACCGGGGAGCTGTTTTTT.

This clonotype has more than one count but fewer than ten. The chain is built from TRBV4-3 and TRBJ1-5; a weak D match, TRBD1 (6 bases). There are 16 residues in the CDR3. CDR1 and CDR2 from the germline V gene are LGHNA and YSLEER. Deletions cut 2 bases from V and 7 bases from J, with 18 bases between. Written as DNA, the CDR3 is TGCGCCAGCAGCCAATGGATAGGGGGACAACCACAGCCCCAGCATTTT. It translates to CASSQWIGGQPQPQHF.

The DNA of the CDR3 is TGCGCCAGCAGCTTGGGGATCAAAACGGAGACCCAGTACTTC. Its protein product is CASSLGIKTETQYF. V is TRBV5-1 and J is TRBJ2-5; D not resolved. This CDR3 has 14 amino acids. Looked up from germline, CDR1 is SGHRS and CDR2 is YFSETQ. V was trimmed by 0 bases and J by 5 bases, leaving 11 bases between them.

The chain recombines TRBV19 with TRBJ2-1; 10 positions agree with TRBD2. The trim removed 6 bases at V and 2 bases at J, leaving 7 bases unmatched. This CDR3 is 16 amino acids long. CDR1 LNHDA and CDR2 SQIVND come from the germline V gene (reference sequence). The CDR3 spells CASSRGAGGPYNEQFF. The DNA of the CDR3 is TGTGCCAGTAGCAGAGGAGCGGGAGGGCCCTACAATGAGCAGTTCTTC. The full variable domain, in which reference TRBV19 and TRBJ2-1 provide the parts outside the CDR3, is DGGITQSPKYLFRKEGQNVTLSCEQNLNHDAMYWYRQDPGQGLRLIYYSQIVNDFQKGDIAEGYSVSREKKESFPLTVTSAQKNPTAFYLCASSRGAGGPYNEQFFGPGTRLTVL.

This clonotype was counted a few times. The rearrangement joins TRBV20-1 to TRBJ2-1; TRBD1 agrees at 7 bases. This CDR3 region has 15 residues. From germline, CDR1 is DFQATT and CDR2 SNEGSKA (reference sequence). V was pared by 5 bases and J by 4 bases, with 11 bases of the junction left unmatched. The CDR3 sequence is CSAPQRDSAYNEQFF. The CDR3 region has the DNA TGCAGTGCTCCCCAAAGGGACAGTGCGTACAATGAGCAGTTCTTC.

This clonotype appeared many times. This chain joins TRBV29-1 and TRBJ1-2; D gene uncertain. The CDR3 extends over 12 amino acids. Trimming took 2 bases from V and 4 from J, leaving 8 bases between them. CDR1 SQVTM and CDR2 ANQGSEA come from the germline V gene. The CDR3 DNA reads TGCAGCGTTGAAATGGGCGGCTATGGCTACACCTTC. As protein: CSVEMGGYGYTF.

This clonotype has more than one count but fewer than ten. The chain has TRBV6-1 and TRBJ2-7, with D perhaps assigned TRBD1 or TRBD2 (5 bases each). The CDR3 sequence is 13 residues long. The V gene's germline CDR1 is MNHNS and CDR2 SASEGT. V shed 5 bases and J shed 4 bases, with 12 bases lying between them. CDR3 nucleotide sequence: TGTGCCAGCAGTAACCTTTGGGGGTACGAGCAGTACTTC. It translates to CASSNLWGYEQYF.

This clonotype was counted between two and nine times. This rearrangement joins TRBV20-1 to TRBJ1-3, with D unclear. This CDR3 is 14 amino acids long. CDR1 and CDR2 from the germline V gene are DFQATT and SNEGSKA (reference sequence). Trimming took 0 bases from V and 0 from J, leaving 6 bases between them. Written as DNA, the CDR3 is TGCAGTGCTAGAGATAACGGCTCTGGAAACACCATATATTTT. This encodes CSARDNGSGNTIYF.

The chain recombines TRBV4-1 with TRBJ2-4; 9 bases line up with TRBD1. J was trimmed by 10 bases and V by 3 bases; bases with no gene match: 4. From germline, CDR1 is MGHRA and CDR2 YSYEKL. CDR3 size: 13 residues. DNA for the CDR3: TGCGCCAGCAGCCACGGGACAGGGCAAATTCAGTACTTC. This encodes CASSHGTGQIQYF.

The chain employs TRBV6-1 and TRBJ2-7; TRBD1 agrees at 8 bases. This CDR3 is 16 amino acids long. The V and J ends lost 6 bases and 2 bases, in that order; junction bases with no gene match: 12. CDR1 and CDR2 from the germline V gene are MNHNS and SASEGT. CDR3 residues: CASSSHRDRFTYEQYF. Here the CDR3 DNA reads TGTGCCAGCAGCTCTCACCGGGACAGGTTTACCTACGAGCAGTACTTC.

This clonotype was seen a handful of times. V is TRBV7-9 and J is TRBJ2-1; the match to TRBD2 covers 11 bases. The CDR3 spans 16 residues. The germline V gene encodes CDR1 SEHNR and CDR2 FQNEAQ (reference sequence). Trimming cost V 8 bases and J 3 bases; bases outside gene matches: 9. CDR3 nucleotide sequence: TGTGCCAGCGGCGGCGGGACTAGCGGAAACTACAATGAGCAGTTCTTC. Its translation: CASGGGTSGNYNEQFF. The variable domain in full, with the rest retrieved from reference TRBV7-9 and TRBJ2-1, is DTGVSQNPRHKITKRGQNVTFRCDPISEHNRLYWYRQTLGQGPEFLTYFQNEAQLEKSRLLSDRFSAERPKGSFSTLEIQRTEQGDSAMYLCASGGGTSGNYNEQFFGPGTRLTVL.

This clonotype was observed a few times. V and J are TRBV5-1 and TRBJ1-1; tentative D call: TRBD1 (5 bases). The V end was cut by 1 base, the J end by 1 base, with 11 bases between. The CDR3 is 15 amino acids. Germline CDR1 is SGHRS and CDR2 is YFSETQ. CDR3: CASSLPYGGNTEAFF. The CDR3 nucleotides are TGCGCCAGCAGCTTGCCCTATGGGGGGAACACTGAAGCTTTCTTT.

V usage is TRBV5-1 and J usage is TRBJ2-2; 7 positions agree with TRBD2. The V gene's germline CDR1 is SGHRS and CDR2 YFSETQ. This CDR3 is 17 amino acids long. Losses at the gene ends were 4 bases for V and 6 bases for J; bases not matched to a gene: 15. Here the CDR3 reads CASSGSASGPRAGELFF. For the CDR3, the DNA is TGCGCCAGCAGCGGAAGCGCTAGCGGCCCCAGGGCCGGGGAGCTGTTTTTT.

The sample holds a few counts of this clonotype. The V gene is TRBV24-1, the J gene TRBJ2-3; TRBD2 might be the D (7 bases). The CDR3 runs 13 residues. Germline assignment: CDR1 KGHDR and CDR2 SFDVKD. Between the trimmed V and J ends, which lost 9 bases and 5 bases, there was a span of 14 bases. CDR3 DNA: TGTGCCACCCACGGGGGGCGTGGAGATACGCAGTATTTT. As protein: CATHGGRGDTQYF.

The chain has TRBV20-1 and TRBJ1-3; D ambiguous. Germline V gene data show CDR1 as DFQATT and CDR2 as SNEGSKA (reference sequence). This CDR3 region has 12 residues. With 6 bases removed from V and 0 bases from J, the gap between germline ends came to 6 bases. This CDR3 is CSAKFSGNTIYF. CDR3 in DNA: TGCAGTGCAAAATTCTCTGGAAACACCATATATTTT.

The J gene is TRBJ2-7, the V gene TRBV15; 9 bases fit TRBD2. The V gene end was trimmed by 6 bases and the J gene end by 3 bases; junction bases not matched to a gene: 9. CDR3 length: 15 amino acids. Germline assignment: CDR1 LNHNV and CDR2 YYDKDF (reference sequence). CDR3 nucleotide sequence: TGTGCCACCAGTTCGGGCGGGAGGGTTATCTACGAGCAGTACTTC. This gives the protein CATSSGGRVIYEQYF.

The rearrangement uses TRBV29-1 and TRBJ2-7; D uncertain. Germline-derived CDR1 and CDR2 are SQVTM and ANQGSEA. The V end was cut by 5 bases, the J end by 4 bases, with 15 bases between. The CDR3 has 13 amino acids. CDR3 protein: CSVSSVGPYEQYF. The DNA of the CDR3 is TGCAGCGTTTCCAGTGTGGGCCCTTACGAGCAGTACTTC.

This clonotype came up a few times. V is TRBV6-4 and J is TRBJ2-2; D ambiguous. The V end lost 0 bases, the J end lost 3 bases, and 5 bases lay between the germline ends. Germline V gene data show CDR1 as MRHNA and CDR2 as SNTAGT. The CDR3 length is 14 residues. CDR3 sequence reads: CASSDSGDTGELFF. CDR3 nucleotides: TGTGCCAGCAGTGACTCAGGAGACACCGGGGAGCTGTTTTTT.

This chain links TRBV7-9 with TRBJ1-2; D remains ambiguous. CDR1 and CDR2 (germline): SEHNR, FQNEAQ (reference sequence). This CDR3 is 14 amino acids long. Trimming took off 3 bases at V and 6 bases at J, with 14 bases between the two ends. For the CDR3, the DNA is TGTGCCAGCAGCTTCCGCGATGGAGGTCATGGCTACACCTTC. Amino acids: CASSFRDGGHGYTF.

In this sample, this clonotype turned up a few times. The rearrangement links TRBV11-2 to TRBJ2-5, with D hard to call. This CDR3 is built from 13 residues. Germline V gene data show CDR1 as SGHAT and CDR2 as FQNNGV. V lost 3 bases to trimming and J lost 5 bases, with 10 bases between them. This CDR3 reads CASSLGLRETQYF. DNA of the CDR3: TGTGCCAGCAGCTTGGGCCTGAGGGAGACCCAGTACTTC.

The table lists this clonotype with a few counts. The rearrangement links TRBV27 to TRBJ2-3, with 7 nucleotides matching TRBD2. The CDR3 runs 15 residues. V dropped 6 bases and J dropped 3; count of bases not matched to a gene: 9. CDR1 is MNHEY and CDR2 is SMNVEV in the germline V gene (reference sequence). In nucleotides, the CDR3 is TGTGCCAGCAGCCCCGGTGTAGCGGGTACAGATACGCAGTATTTT. The encoded protein is CASSPGVAGTDTQYF.

The sample holds a few counts of this clonotype. Written as DNA, the CDR3 is TGTGCCAGCAGTTCTGGAGCGGGGGGCAGGGGTAGGAACACCGGGGAGCTGTTTTTT. It yields the protein CASSSGAGGRGRNTGELFF. The chain combines TRBV12-3 or TRBV12-4 with TRBJ2-2, with TRBD2 identical over 9 bases. Unmatched junction bases numbered 13, after V lost 4 bases and J lost 1 base. The CDR3 length is 19 residues.

There are a few counts of this clonotype. This chain connects TRBV18 to TRBJ2-4; 7 bases align to TRBD1. The CDR3 runs to 14 residues. From germline, CDR1 is KGHSH and CDR2 LQKENI. Trimming cost V 6 bases and J 3 bases; bases outside gene matches: 5. This chain's CDR3 is CASSSTGYKNIQYF. CDR3 nucleotides: TGTGCCAGCTCGTCGACAGGGTACAAAAACATTCAGTACTTC.

The rearrangement joins TRBV20-1 to TRBJ1-4; D call uncertain. The CDR3 has 15 residues. The germline gives CDR1 DFQATT, CDR2 SNEGSKA (reference sequence). Between the trimmed V and J ends, which lost 0 bases and 1 base, there was a span of 9 bases. This chain's CDR3 is CSARDKEGTNEKLFF. The CDR3 nucleotides are TGCAGTGCTAGAGATAAGGAGGGAACTAATGAAAAACTGTTTTTT.